This T cell receptor (beta chain) was sequenced for a study of blood T cell repertoires in COVID-19. Study-wide background: The study drew acute and convalescent COVID-19 samples from the United States, Italy and Spain. The analysed material was cDNA or gDNA that came from T cells, B-cell-depleted T cells, or PBMCs.

Method: immunoSEQ multiplex PCR; TCRdb's copy keeps in-frame clones and lacks some. Of about 240,000 clones in the sample, approximately 78% are singletons; the top ten hold 9.5% to 15%. Germline trimming cut 5 bases from V and 5 bases from J; bases unmatched to any gene: 14. The CDR3 extends over 16 amino acids. Germline CDR1 LNHDA, CDR2 SQIVND (reference sequence). This TCR was sampled from a woman aged 55-69 years with active or convalescent COVID-19. The chain combines TRBV19 with TRBJ1-1, with 7 bases matching TRBD1. Sequencing was carried out using peripheral blood. CDR3 DNA sequence: TGTGCCAGTAGTTCGACAGGGACTAGGTTGTTGACTGAAGCTTTCTTT. The encoded protein is CASSSTGTRLLTEAFF.